The TCR beta chain described here comes from a study of T cell responses to AZD1222 COVID-19 vaccine. In germline, CDR1 is MDHEN, CDR2 SYDVKM. This CDR3 is 14 amino acids long. V shed 5 bases and J shed 6 bases, with 16 bases lying between them. Study-level findings and limits: Donors skewed white British and female; clonal diversity was possibly underestimated.

Sequencing used immunoSEQ multiplex PCR; TCRdb keeps in-frame clones, though not all of them. The table includes about 140,000 clones, 92% detected once. As to this clone: Its cognate antigen is unknown.

V usage is TRBV28 and J usage is TRBJ2-5; D might be TRBD1 (6 bases). This clonotype was obtained from an adult who received the AZD1222 COVID-19 vaccine. The sample consisted of peripheral blood, taken 28 days after the second AZD1222 dose. The DNA of the CDR3 is TGTGCCAGCAGTCCAGCAGGGGTGGTCAAGACCCAGTACTTC. This gives the protein CASSPAGVVKTQYF.